This passage covers 8 T cell receptor beta chains from one sample sequenced in a study of shared clonotypes between healthy human individuals. Clones were read by immunoSEQ multiplex PCR, and TCRdb kept only the in-frame ones, dropping some. The table includes around 640,000 clones, 96% detected once. Naive CD8 cells were CD45RO-negative, positively selected for CCR7, excluding terminally differentiated effector memory CD45RA+ cells. The material sequenced was naive CD8+ T cells sorted from blood. Receptors were obtained from a woman in her thirties in good health.

The chain has TRBV6-1 and TRBJ2-5, with 7 bases matching TRBD1. In germline, CDR1 is MNHNS, CDR2 SASEGT. V was clipped by 3 bases and J by 4 bases; unmatched bases: 11. This CDR3 comprises 16 residues. The CDR3 is CASSDKQTGTGETQYF. The CDR3, as DNA: TGTGCCAGCAGTGATAAACAGACAGGGACGGGAGAGACCCAGTACTTC.

The chain has TRBV28 and TRBJ2-7; 14 bases agree with TRBD2. The germline CDR1 and CDR2 sequences are MDHEN and SYDVKM. The CDR3 totals 18 residues. Losses at the gene ends were 1 base for V and 7 bases for J; bases not matched to a gene: 12. CDR3 sequence (DNA): TGTGCCAGCAGTTTATTGGGACTAGCGGGAGTCCCTCGGGGAGAGCAGTACTTC. Amino acid sequence: CASSLLGLAGVPRGEQYF.

The V call is TRBV4-1, the J call TRBJ2-1; TRBD2 is a possible D gene (6 bases). This CDR3 contains 17 residues. CDR1 and CDR2 (germline): MGHRA, YSYEKL. Trimming shortened V by 3 bases and J by 0 bases, and 15 bases separated the two germline ends. The CDR3 sequence: CASSQGLPLSSYNEQFF. Written as DNA, the CDR3 is TGCGCCAGCAGCCAGGGACTTCCATTGAGCTCCTACAATGAGCAGTTCTTC.

The J gene is TRBJ2-5, the V gene TRBV29-1, with 10 positions matching TRBD2. TRBJ2-7 matches the DNA end more closely, so the J call is doubtful. CDR3 size: 13 residues. The germline V gene encodes CDR1 SQVTM and CDR2 ANQGSEA. The CDR3 coding sequence is TGCAGCTCTGTATGGACTAGCGGCTACGAGCAGTACTTC. Translation gives CSSVWTSGYEQYF.

The chain's CDR3 is CASSKAAGRGSNTEAFF. CDR3 bases: TGTGCCAGCAGCAAAGCCGCTGGGAGGGGAAGTAACACTGAAGCTTTCTTT. The chain uses TRBV21-1 and TRBJ1-1. TRBV21-1 has pseudogene status. The CDR3 covers 17 residues.

J is TRBJ1-3 and V is TRBV7-9, with 8 bases lining up with TRBD1. This CDR3 is 17 amino acids long. Germline-derived CDR1 and CDR2 are SEHNR and FQNEAQ (reference sequence). Trimming removed 5 bases from V and 4 bases from J; junction bases left unmatched: 13. The CDR3 loop reads CASSARDLTGVGNTIYF. DNA for the CDR3: TGTGCCAGCAGCGCTCGGGATCTGACAGGGGTCGGAAACACCATATATTTT.

The chain carries TRBV15 and TRBJ1-1; 10 nucleotides agree with TRBD1. V shed 6 bases and J 2 bases; nucleotides not matched to a gene: 12. From germline, CDR1 is LNHNV and CDR2 YYDKDF (reference sequence). CDR3 length equals 17 residues. In DNA form, the CDR3 reads TGTGCCACCAGAAGACAGGGGGCTCTTTCAGGAAACACTGAAGCTTTCTTT. Protein product: CATRRQGALSGNTEAFF.

This sequence joins TRBV5-4 and TRBJ2-7; D is ambiguous. The CDR3 has 13 residues. The V end was cut by 0 bases, the J end by 9 bases, with 13 bases between. CDR1 is SGHNT, CDR2 YYREEE, per germline (reference sequence). The CDR3 sequence is CASSLEADEAQYF. CDR3 DNA sequence: TGTGCCAGCAGCTTGGAGGCCGACGAGGCGCAGTACTTC.